This TCR beta chain is drawn from a study of shared clonotypes between healthy human individuals. The study's findings and limits: Unshared clonotypes carried lower generation probabilities than those common to all four donors.

Of note for this clone: Antigen specificity is unknown.

With 2 bases removed from V and 8 bases from J, the gap between germline ends came to 15 bases. CDR1 SGHTA and CDR2 FQGNSA come from the germline V gene. This CDR3 has 14 residues. Here immunoSEQ multiplex PCR was the method, and the copy in TCRdb shows in-frame clones only, minus some. The data show about 330,000 clones, 74% seen once. Only Caucasian adults living in Nashville, Tennessee served as donors. The clonotype was recovered from a man aged 30-40 years in good health. This rearrangement joins TRBV7-2 to TRBJ1-2; tentative D call: TRBD1 (6 bases). The source material was memory CD4+ T cells sorted from blood. Subset meaning: CD45RA-negative fraction. CDR3 sequence (DNA): TGTGCCAGCAGCTTATCTGGGGGCGCGGAGGGCTACACCTTC. Protein: CASSLSGGAEGYTF.